The 17 T cell receptor beta chains presented below share a single source sample, sequenced in a study of control samples from healthy donors and cancer patients. This table comes from immunoSEQ multiplex PCR, and its TCRdb copy is limited to in-frame clones, with some not included. Among 100,000 to 150,000 clones listed, around nine tenths were seen once. The sequencing sample was made of blood. These TCRs come from a man in his forties in good health.

The rearrangement joins TRBV15 to TRBJ1-2; 7 bases map to TRBD1. The CDR3 covers 13 residues. V dropped 4 bases and J dropped 4; count of bases not matched to a gene: 3. CDR1 is LNHNV, CDR2 YYDKDF, per germline (reference sequence). CDR3 region: CATSTGDSYGYTF. In DNA form, the CDR3 reads TGTGCCACCAGCACCGGGGACAGCTATGGCTACACCTTC.

The V and J genes are TRBV7-2 and TRBJ1-5; tentative D call: TRBD1 (5 bases). Trimming cost V 1 base and J 7 bases, with 11 bases left between them. There are 14 residues in the CDR3. Germline V gene data show CDR1 as SGHTA and CDR2 as FQGNSA. The DNA of the CDR3 is TGTGCCAGCAGCTTAGTGGCGGGACGGCAGCCCCAGCATTTT. Protein sequence: CASSLVAGRQPQHF. Filled out from reference TRBV7-2 and TRBJ1-5, the complete variable domain reads GAGVSQSPSNKVTEKGKDVELRCDPISGHTALYWYRQSLGQGLEFLIYFQGNSAPDKSGLPSDRFSAERTGGSVSTLTIQRTQQEDSAVYLCASSLVAGRQPQHFGDGTRLSIL.

V usage is TRBV7-8 and J usage is TRBJ2-1; 11 bases are shared with TRBD2. The germline CDR1 and CDR2 sequences are SGHVS and FQNEAQ. With V trimmed by 1 base and J by 5 bases, 4 bases remained unmatched. The CDR3 runs 16 residues. For the CDR3, the DNA is TGTGCCAGCAGCTTAGGACTAGCGGGGACCCACAATGAGCAGTTCTTC. Encoded protein: CASSLGLAGTHNEQFF.

This rearrangement joins TRBV30 to TRBJ1-2, with TRBD1 matching over 8 bases. V lost 0 bases, J lost 1 base, and 4 bases stayed unmatched. The germline V gene has CDR1 GTSNPN and CDR2 SVGIG (reference sequence). The CDR3 spans 15 residues. The CDR3 is CAWSVRDRINYGYTF. The CDR3 DNA is TGTGCCTGGAGTGTAAGGGACAGGATTAACTATGGCTACACCTTC.

The rearrangement uses TRBV12-3 or TRBV12-4 and TRBJ2-2, with unresolved D. With 6 bases removed from V and 5 bases from J, the gap between germline ends came to 10 bases. The CDR3 sequence is 13 residues long. DNA for the CDR3: TGTGCCAGCAGCTTGGTGGGGACCGGGGAGCTGTTTTTT. Amino acid sequence: CASSLVGTGELFF.

The chain employs TRBV7-9 and TRBJ1-5; D gene unclear. The V and J ends lost 7 bases and 6 bases respectively, with 10 bases between them. The CDR3 covers 12 residues. Germline CDR1 and CDR2: SEHNR and FQNEAQ (reference sequence). CDR3 nucleotide sequence: TGTGCCAGCAACAAGGACGGTCAGCCCCAGCATTTT. This sequence encodes CASNKDGQPQHF.

The chain recombines TRBV5-4 with TRBJ1-6, with a tentative D call TRBD1 (6 bases). The CDR3 extends over 15 amino acids. Trimming shortened V by 2 bases and J by 10 bases, and 16 bases separated the two germline ends. Per the germline V gene, CDR1 is SGHNT and CDR2 is YYREEE (reference sequence). For the CDR3, the DNA is TGTGCCAGCAGCTTAAGAGGGGGAGATAGGTCACCCCTCCACTTT. This gives the protein CASSLRGGDRSPLHF.

This clone has a single count. This sequence joins TRBV2 and TRBJ2-1; D not resolved. This CDR3 has 14 amino acids. Germline-derived CDR1 and CDR2 are SNHLY and FYNNEI. Trimming took off 1 base at V and 4 bases at J, with 8 bases between the two ends. CDR3 region: CASSEEQPYNEQFF. As DNA, the CDR3 is TGTGCCAGCAGTGAAGAGCAGCCTTACAATGAGCAGTTCTTC.

V and J are TRBV10-3 and TRBJ1-2, with TRBD1 identical over 7 bases. V was pared by 7 bases and J by 2 bases, with 7 bases of the junction left unmatched. This CDR3 region has 14 residues. Germline V gene sequence: CDR1 ENHRY, CDR2 SYGVKD. The CDR3: CAITIGTENYGYTF. CDR3 in DNA: TGTGCCATCACCATCGGGACAGAGAACTATGGCTACACCTTC.

This chain connects TRBV4-2 to TRBJ1-2, with D hard to call. Trimming removed 1 base from V and 4 bases from J, with 16 bases in between. The CDR3 has 16 residues. The germline V gene has CDR1 LGHNA and CDR2 YNFKEQ. CDR3 region: CASSQAIAGSLYGYTF. DNA for the CDR3: TGTGCCAGCAGCCAAGCTATCGCCGGGTCCCTCTATGGCTACACCTTC.

This clone was seen a handful of times. CDR3 residues: CASSRGQGDTDTQYF. CDR3 sequence (DNA): TGTGCCAGCAGTCGTGGACAGGGGGACACAGATACGCAGTATTTT. The chain employs TRBV6-2 or TRBV6-3 and TRBJ2-3, with TRBD1 matching 10 bases. The CDR3 has 15 residues. Germline V CDR1 and CDR2: MNHEY, SVGEGT. Losses at the gene ends were 5 bases for V and 2 bases for J; bases not matched to a gene: 4.

The V gene is TRBV5-4, the J gene TRBJ1-1; D is unclear. The germline V gene encodes CDR1 SGHNT and CDR2 YYREEE (reference sequence). Trimming took 4 bases from V and 0 from J, leaving 10 bases between them. This CDR3 has 14 amino acids. CDR3 DNA sequence: TGTGCCAGCAGCGGTGGCTTCATGAACACTGAAGCTTTCTTT. The encoded protein is CASSGGFMNTEAFF.

The chain employs TRBV7-9 and TRBJ1-1; the D is unclear. The ends were cut back, 1 base at V and 1 base at J, with 4 bases in the middle. Germline lookup yields CDR1 SEHNR and CDR2 FQNEAQ (reference sequence). The CDR3 sequence is 13 residues long. CDR3 sequence reads: CASSLGQNTEAFF. CDR3 DNA sequence: TGTGCCAGCAGCTTAGGACAGAACACTGAAGCTTTCTTT.

The V and J genes are TRBV5-1 and TRBJ1-3; the D is unclear. The CDR3 length is 16 residues. Germline V gene sequence: CDR1 SGHRS, CDR2 YFSETQ. V shed 4 bases and J shed 4 bases, with 18 bases lying between them. The CDR3 nucleotides are TGCGCCAGCAGCGTCGGTCGGGGATCGTGGGGAAACACCATATATTTT. This translates into CASSVGRGSWGNTIYF.

V usage is TRBV15 and J usage is TRBJ2-2; D is unresolved. The CDR3 consists of 13 residues. Germline V gene data show CDR1 as LNHNV and CDR2 as YYDKDF (reference sequence). The V and J ends lost 5 bases and 6 bases respectively, with 10 bases between them. CDR3 sequence: CATSERVAGELFF. CDR3 coding DNA: TGTGCCACCAGCGAACGGGTGGCCGGGGAGCTGTTTTTT.

The chain has TRBV5-1 and TRBJ1-6, with D maybe TRBD1 (5 bases). CDR3 size: 15 residues. Germline V CDR1 and CDR2: SGHRS, YFSETQ. The V end lost 4 bases, the J end lost 6 bases, and 14 bases lay between the germline ends. The CDR3 bases are TGCGCCAGCAGCCCTTCGACAGTTGGTAATTCACCCCTCCACTTT. Its protein product is CASSPSTVGNSPLHF.

This clone was observed a single time. V usage is TRBV5-4 and J usage is TRBJ2-7, with TRBD1 identical over 8 bases. With V trimmed by 4 bases and J by 6 bases, 9 bases remained unmatched. There are 14 residues in the CDR3. Looked up from germline, CDR1 is SGHNT and CDR2 is YYREEE (reference sequence). The CDR3 reads CASSLTGVSLEQYF. CDR3 nucleotide sequence: TGTGCCAGCAGCCTGACAGGGGTTTCCCTCGAGCAGTACTTC.